This entry features one TCR beta chain sequence. Its antigen is still unknown. J lost 6 bases, V lost 0 bases, and 8 bases had no gene match. CDR1 MNHEY and CDR2 SVGEGT come from the germline V gene. The CDR3 is 16 amino acids. From RNA transcripts, TCR beta CDR3 regions were amplified. The TCR CDR3 first-round RT-PCR relied on the HTBI primer set. TCRdb re-called the multiplex PCR reads through MiXCR, storing one row per CDR3 protein. The sample has more than 500,000 distinct CDR3 sequences; around 15% are singletons. These data belong to a study of T cells in Graves' hyperthyroidism and ophthalmopathy. Study results and limitations: With a median lead of approximately 6 months before onset, the model predicted ophthalmopathy. Among thyroid clonotypes expanded above 0.001, most also appeared in blood. From stable hyperthyroidism, ophthalmopathy was separated by a 13 V-J model.

The gene calls are TRBV6-2 or TRBV6-3 and TRBJ1-2, with 9 bases lining up with TRBD1. Sample: blood. The clonotype originates from a woman in her 40s with Graves' ophthalmopathy. In DNA, the CDR3 is TGTGCCAGCAGTTACTCGGCCGGGACAGGGCATCATGGCTACACCTTC. It encodes CASSYSAGTGHHGYTF.